The rows below give T cell receptor beta chains drawn from one sample of a study of blood T cell repertoires in COVID-19. The protocol was immunoSEQ multiplex PCR, while the TCRdb copy is restricted to in-frame clones and leaves out a portion. This sample carries 380,000 or so clones, around 89% of them seen once, and the ten largest clones take 0.95% to 1.5%. The sequencing sample was made of peripheral blood. The receptors here all came from a man aged 40-49 years with acute or convalescent COVID-19. Both conserved end residues are part of each CDR3. D genes are given only for firm matches. Clone size appears in some rows only: once, few, many, or a class for an expanded clone.

clone size	D gene	V gene	J gene	CDR3 protein	CDR3 DNA
-	-	TRBV27	TRBJ1-2	CASSASGTLNYGYTF	TGTGCCAGCAGTGCGTCGGGGACACTTAACTATGGCTACACCTTC
-	-	TRBV19	TRBJ1-5	CASSIWWGVRSDQPQHF	TGTGCCAGTAGTATATGGTGGGGGGTCAGGTCGGATCAGCCCCAGCATTTT
-	TRBD2	TRBV6-2/TRBV6-3	TRBJ2-7	CASSKGLAGDNEQYF	TGTGCCAGCAGTAAGGGACTAGCGGGGGATAACGAGCAGTACTTC
-	-	TRBV2	TRBJ2-5	CASTTPAKETQYF	TGTGCCAGCACTACCCCAGCGAAAGAGACCCAGTACTTC
once	-	TRBV7-3	TRBJ2-3	CASSLLAPGTDTQYF	TGTGCCAGCAGCTTATTGGCCCCTGGCACAGATACGCAGTATTTT
-	-	TRBV9	TRBJ2-1	CASSLMDYGDNEQFF	TGTGCCAGCAGCCTTATGGACTACGGGGACAATGAGCAGTTCTTC
-	TRBD1	TRBV19	TRBJ2-7	CASSPRTGGSYEQYF	TGTGCCAGTAGCCCGAGGACAGGCGGTTCCTACGAGCAGTACTTC
-	-	TRBV29-1	TRBJ2-6	CSVDEGHPYSGANVLTF	TGCAGCGTTGATGAGGGACATCCTTACTCTGGGGCCAACGTCCTGACTTTC
-	TRBD2	TRBV6-5	TRBJ2-7	CASSGLAGVYEQYF	TGTGCCAGCAGCGGACTAGCGGGAGTCTACGAGCAGTACTTC
-	-	TRBV20-1	TRBJ1-4	CSARDLEKLFF	TGCAGTGCTAGAGATCTCGAAAAACTGTTTTTT
-	-	TRBV7-2	TRBJ1-6	CASSPGSSYNSPLHF	TGTGCCAGCAGCCCCGGGAGCTCCTATAATTCACCCCTCCACTTT
once	TRBD2	TRBV28	TRBJ2-1	CASSFEAGGYNEQFF	TGTGCCAGCAGTTTTGAAGCGGGGGGATACAATGAGCAGTTCTTC
-	-	TRBV2	TRBJ1-2	CASRQQGGDYGYTF	TGTGCCAGCAGGCAGCAGGGAGGTGACTATGGCTACACCTTC
-	TRBD2	TRBV5-1	TRBJ2-1	CASSYLAGDGYNEQFF	TGCGCCAGCAGCTATCTAGCGGGAGACGGGTACAATGAGCAGTTCTTC
-	-	TRBV6-5	TRBJ1-5	CASGMGGNQPQHF	TGTGCCAGCGGAATGGGAGGCAATCAGCCCCAGCATTTT
once	-	TRBV19	TRBJ1-5	CASSLRGAVQDNQPQHF	TGTGCCAGTAGCCTACGGGGGGCCGTCCAAGACAATCAGCCCCAGCATTTT
-	TRBD1	TRBV16	TRBJ1-5	CASSQSFLRGLNQPQHF	TGTGCCAGCAGCCAATCGTTTCTCAGGGGGCTCAATCAGCCCCAGCATTTT
-	TRBD2	TRBV5-1	TRBJ2-1	CASSFQSGRGHNEQFF	TGCGCCAGCAGCTTCCAGAGCGGGAGAGGGCACAATGAGCAGTTCTTC
-	-	TRBV7-9	TRBJ2-7	CASSLRRSGKAYEQYF	TGTGCCAGCAGCTTAAGGCGTAGCGGCAAAGCCTACGAGCAGTACTTC
-	-	TRBV6-6	TRBJ1-1	CASSQPGTEAFF	TGTGCCAGCAGTCAACCGGGCACTGAAGCTTTCTTT
-	TRBD1	TRBV10-3	TRBJ1-1	CAISENVGQANTEAFF	TGTGCCATCAGTGAGAACGTCGGACAGGCGAACACTGAAGCTTTCTTT
-	TRBD1	TRBV11-2	TRBJ2-7	CASSSYHRGLLPKYF	TGTGCCAGCAGCTCATATCACAGGGGGCTCCTACCTAAGTACTTC
-	TRBD1	TRBV6-6	TRBJ1-4	CASSYRDSETEKLFF	TGTGCCAGCAGCTATAGGGACAGCGAGACTGAAAAACTGTTTTTT
once	TRBD1	TRBV19	TRBJ1-2	CASSTRTGGASWNYGYTF	TGTGCCAGTAGTACCCGGACAGGGGGCGCTTCGTGGAACTATGGCTACACCTTC
-	-	TRBV2	TRBJ2-3	CASRQEQGTDTQYF	TGTGCCAGCAGACAGGAACAGGGAACAGATACGCAGTATTTT
-	TRBD2	TRBV4-2	TRBJ2-6	CASSQDPSGSPGANVLTF	TGTGCCAGCAGCCAAGACCCTAGCGGTTCGCCCGGGGCCAACGTCCTGACTTTC
once	TRBD2	TRBV24-1	TRBJ2-1	CATSDSARGGPYNEQFF	TGTGCCACCAGTGATTCCGCGCGGGGGGGTCCCTACAATGAGCAGTTCTTC
-	TRBD1	TRBV7-9	TRBJ1-1	CASRGQGVTATEAFF	TGTGCCAGCCGAGGACAGGGGGTAACTGCCACTGAAGCTTTCTTT
-	TRBD1	TRBV2	TRBJ1-1	CASSEWSRGTEAFF	TGTGCCAGCAGTGAGTGGTCCAGGGGGACTGAAGCTTTCTTT
-	-	TRBV4-3	TRBJ1-5	CASSQELLRGQPQHF	TGCGCCAGCAGCCAAGAACTTCTACGGGGTCAGCCCCAGCATTTT
-	TRBD1	TRBV5-1	TRBJ1-1	CASSEGQGFTEAFF	TGCGCCAGCAGCGAAGGACAGGGATTTACTGAAGCTTTCTTT